This T cell receptor (beta chain) was sequenced for a study of blood T cell repertoires in COVID-19. Overall study context: Researchers got acute and convalescent COVID-19 samples from the United States, Italy and Spain. In each case, the material was cDNA or gDNA derived from T cells, B-cell-depleted T cells, or PBMCs.

The CDR3 has 15 residues. Germline V gene lookup returns CDR1 SQVTM and CDR2 ANQGSEA. V was pared by 3 bases and J by 2 bases, with 16 bases between. Method: immunoSEQ multiplex PCR; TCRdb's copy keeps in-frame clones and lacks some. The sample has about 480,000 clones; around 87% are singletons. Participants were placed into cohorts based on the clinical history they reported. The recovered donors of Cohort 3 showed two negative PCRs, clearance, or symptom resolution. The source of this sequence is a woman between 40 and 55 years old who had recovered from COVID-19. This rearrangement joins TRBV29-1 to TRBJ1-2; D remains unclear. The sequenced sample consisted of PBMCs or T cells enriched from blood (not recorded which). For the CDR3, the DNA is TGCAGCGTTGACGTCAGACGGTCGGGGAACTATGGCTACACCTTC. It codes for CSVDVRRSGNYGYTF.